This T cell receptor beta chain was identified during a study of shared clonotypes between healthy human individuals (dated by TCRdb to 2020 to 2021). Broadly, across the study: A few men and two women, aged 18 to 49 years, made up the cohort. Blood TCR repertoires of about five healthy adults were deeply sequenced to estimate repertoire size and the extent of clonotype sharing between individuals. To increase sequencing depth and limit assay-specific biases, TCR repertoire library preparation and sequencing were carried out by different laboratories using diverse techniques. Between about 0.94 and 8.9 billion PBMCs per donor were obtained by leukapheresis. The paper's findings and limits, for the study overall: The genetic and exposure-history diversity represented was limited by the small number of donors. Based on pairwise subsampling, the degree of clonotype sharing among donors was expected to be affected by sequencing depth. Only blood was sampled, and tissue TCR repertoires likely differ from those in blood.

Using the deep immunoSEQ assay, TCR CDR3 regions were amplified from genomic DNA by multiplex PCR. Genomic DNA extracted from each cell subset was distributed evenly over all wells of several immunoSEQ 96-well plates, and each plate served as one replicate. For unsorted PBMC, approximately 0.3 ug of genomic DNA, equivalent to about 30,000 T cell genomes, went into each replicate PCR. Ten immunoSEQ deep assay plates were used to sequence unsorted PBMC genomic DNA. Purified libraries were measured with a Qubit 3.0 fluorometer, size-checked on a Bioanalyzer 2100, and measured again with the KAPA Library Quantification kit. A separate single-read 150-cycle Illumina NextSeq 550 flow cell was used to sequence each immunoSEQ 96-well plate. Per the authors' processing: Because only junctional sequences without quality scores were contained in the immunoSEQ output, filtering matching that applied to full-length reads could not be performed. To assign V/J genes and CDR3, sequences were annotated using PyIR, a Python wrapper for IgBLAST v1.9, with IMGT germline references. Reads were filtered out if the reads had weak V/J assignments (E-value above 1e-6), no CDR3, stop codons, out-of-frame junctions, or ambiguous translated residues. V3J clonotypes were defined by identical inferred V gene, J gene, and CDR3 amino acid sequence. The percentage overlap between two repertoires was calculated by dividing the number of shared unique clonotypes by the size of the smaller repertoire. Repertoire richness was assessed with RTK rarefaction, the Chao1 estimator, and Recon v2.1 estimates of unobserved clonotypes. The table comes from immuneACCESS by way of TCRdb, which keeps in-frame sequences with V and J called. Part of the clones is missing from these tables; in studies checked, under half for an unresolved V gene and the rest for unknown reasons. V, J and clone size reflect that table, while D and trimming were determined from the DNA. Recorded for this sample are about 480,000 clones; 75% to 80% of them occurred a single time. The top ten hold about an eighth of the sample.

Comments on this clone: Its cognate antigen has yet to be identified. Per-base quality was not reported, and no clone a single base away is much larger than it.

The donors were healthy, HIV-negative adults who had no recently reported acute infections or vaccinations. Every donor was a Caucasian adult residing in Nashville, Tennessee, USA. For unsorted samples, about 90 million PBMCs were counted and genomic DNA was extracted with the QIAamp DNA Blood Mini kit. After blood collection by leukapheresis, PBMCs were isolated using Ficoll-Histopaque density gradient centrifugation and then cryopreserved in the vapor phase of liquid nitrogen. The germline V gene specifies MGHRA as CDR1 and YSYEKL as CDR2. The CDR3 covers 16 residues, taking in both the cysteine and the phenylalanine. Only the CDR3 portion is preserved as DNA: 48 bases, with reading frame beginning at the first base. For this chain, trimming is 0 bases at the V end and 7 bases at the J end, and the number of junction bases without a gene match is 6.

Recombination joined TRBV4-1 with TRBJ2-1, and TRBD2 aligns with 10 junction nucleotides. The sequenced material came from PBMCs. The clonotype was recovered from a woman between 40 and 50 years old in good health. Some clones in this sample may be carry-over from other donors' samples. The nucleotide sequence reads TGCGCCAGCAGCCAAGATATTAGCGGGAGGTCGAATGAGCAGTTCTTC. Its product reads: CASSQDISGRSNEQFF.